The present T cell receptor beta chain was sequenced within a study of shared clonotypes between healthy human individuals (dated by TCRdb to the early 2020s). About the investigation overall: Three men and a couple of women, aged 18 to 49 years, made up the cohort. Libraries were prepared and TCR repertoires were sequenced by different laboratories using diverse techniques, in order to increase sequencing depth and limit assay-specific biases. Per donor, leukapheresis produced somewhere between about 0.9 and 10 billion PBMCs. Per donor, three plates each were used for CD4 naive and CD4 memory, two for CD8 naive, and one for CD8 memory. The study deeply sequenced blood TCR repertoires of five healthy adults to estimate repertoire size and the extent of clonotype sharing between individuals.

Healthy HIV-negative adults with no recently reported acute infections or vaccinations were included as donors. Only Caucasian adults living in Nashville, Tennessee, USA were represented among the donors. CD4+ T cells were enriched through magnetic negative selection, after which naive cells were positively selected on CD45RA and the remaining negative fraction served as the memory subset. Blood was obtained by leukapheresis, after which PBMCs were separated by Ficoll-Histopaque density gradient centrifugation and cryopreserved in liquid nitrogen vapor phase. Purity and quantity of every magnetically sorted T cell population were checked by analytical flow cytometry. From each sorted fraction, genomic DNA was isolated and quantified by UV absorbance on a Nanodrop 2000c. Regarding this clone: This receptor's antigen is unknown. No much larger clone exists at a distance of one base, and base qualities are not known. This CDR3 is also generated by other DNA sequences in the sample.

V lost 0 bases and J lost 0 bases; the stretch between them is 5 bases long. CDR1 and CDR2, looked up from the germline V gene, are SGDLS and YYNGEE. The CDR3 goes from the cysteine to the phenylalanine over 14 residues. Just CDR3 DNA is preserved here, 42 bases in frame from base 1. The paper's findings and limits, for the study overall: Only blood was sampled, and tissue TCR repertoires likely differ from those in blood. Because the study included only a small number of donors, the genetic and exposure-history diversity represented was limited. Naive subsets generally had larger estimated clonotype richness than memory subsets. When a handful of donors were compared, the shared fraction of clonotypes was about 5.4% for naive CD4, over 3% for naive CD8, 2.3% for memory CD4, and 0.3% to 0.5% for memory CD8. Based on pairwise subsampling, the degree of clonotype sharing among donors was expected to be affected by sequencing depth. Even with the large sequencing depth, rarefaction of the sorted-subset datasets indicated that sequencing was incomplete. Compared with non-shared clonotypes, clonotypes shared by all four sorted-subset donors had higher generation probabilities.

Using the deep immunoSEQ assay, multiplex PCR amplified TCR CDR3 regions from genomic DNA. Extracted genomic DNA from each cell subset was distributed evenly across all wells of several immunoSEQ 96-well plates, and each plate was treated as a replicate. For sorted subsets, approximately 0.2 ug of genomic DNA, equivalent to 30,000 or so T cell genomes, went into each replicate PCR. Purified libraries were quantified with a Qubit 3.0 fluorometer, sized on a Bioanalyzer 2100, and re-quantified with the KAPA Library Quantification kit. Every immunoSEQ 96-well plate was sequenced on a dedicated single-read 150-cycle Illumina NextSeq 550 flow cell. From the authors' description of their analysis: The immunoSEQ output contained only junctional sequences without quality scores, so filtering could not match that applied to full-length reads. Sequences were annotated with PyIR, a Python wrapper for IgBLAST v1.9, and V/J genes and CDR3 were assigned using IMGT germline references. Reads with weak V/J assignments (E-value above 1e-6), missing CDR3, stop codons, out-of-frame junctions, or ambiguous translated residues were removed. V3J clonotypes were defined as sequences sharing an identical inferred V gene, J gene, and CDR3 amino acid sequence. Percentage overlap between repertoires was computed as shared unique clonotypes divided by the size of the smaller repertoire. RTK rarefaction, the Chao1 estimator, and Recon v2.1 estimates of unobserved clonotypes were used to assess repertoire richness. OLGA was used to compute generation probabilities for all TCRbeta clonotypes that the gDNA method yielded from a handful of donors. TCRdb took over this immuneACCESS table, retaining in-frame rearrangements with V and J assigned. Such tables are incomplete; in checked studies, under half of the missing clones stem from an unresolved V gene, and the remainder is unexplained. The D gene and trimming were derived from the DNA, and the V and J assignments and clone size from that table. The sample profile shows about 2 million clones; 90% to 95% of them were found once. The top ten constitute roughly 0.13% of the sample.

Material: naive CD4+ T cells sorted from blood. The cell subset or site label on this specimen signifies: CD45RA+ positively selected. The chain is made from TRBV9 and TRBJ2-3; the D gene assignment is ambiguous. The clonotype was recovered from a man aged 18 to 29 in good health. The DNA reads as follows: TGTGCCAGCAGCGTAGTGGGTAGCACAGATACGCAGTATTTT. Translated, this is CASSVVGSTDTQYF.